This section outlines one T cell receptor (beta chain) sequence together with its context. The CDR3 sequence is 16 residues long. Germline V gene data show CDR1 as SGDLS and CDR2 as YYNGEE. The V segment lost 4 bases and the J segment 4 bases; nucleotides outside the gene matches: 8. These data belong to a study of OX40 agonist ivuxolimab in advanced cancers. In the study overall: Of mixed ages from 23 to 79 and averaging about 60 years, the group was 65% to 85% male.

Clones were read by immunoSEQ multiplex PCR, and TCRdb kept only the in-frame ones, dropping some. The sample lists tens of thousands of clones, roughly 87% seen once, with roughly 5% in the top ten. This sequence was found in an adult with an advanced solid tumor such as melanoma, head and neck, liver or kidney cancer. The V and J genes are TRBV9 and TRBJ2-1; TRBD2 aligns across 10 bases. Here the sequenced sample was CD4+ or CD8+ T cells sorted from blood, taken in a trial of the OX40 agonist ivuxolimab. The CDR3 nucleotides are TGTGCCAGCAGCTCCGGACTAGCGGATGTTTACAATGAGCAGTTCTTC. Its protein product is CASSSGLADVYNEQFF.